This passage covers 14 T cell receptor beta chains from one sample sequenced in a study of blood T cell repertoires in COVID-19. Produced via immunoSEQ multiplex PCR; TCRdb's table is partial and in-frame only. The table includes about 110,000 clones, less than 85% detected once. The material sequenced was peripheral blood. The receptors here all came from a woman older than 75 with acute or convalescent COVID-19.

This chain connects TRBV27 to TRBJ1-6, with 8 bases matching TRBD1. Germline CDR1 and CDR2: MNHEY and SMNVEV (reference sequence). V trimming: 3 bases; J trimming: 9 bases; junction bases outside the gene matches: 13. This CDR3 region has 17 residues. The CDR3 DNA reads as TGTGCCAGCAGTTTCATCAGACAGGGGCCCTGGGGTTCACCCCTCCACTTT. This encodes CASSFIRQGPWGSPLHF.

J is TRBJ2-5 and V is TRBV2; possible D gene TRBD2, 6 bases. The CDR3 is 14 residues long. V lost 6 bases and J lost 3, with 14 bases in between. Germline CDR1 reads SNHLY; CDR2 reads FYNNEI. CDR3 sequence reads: CASRAMGGKETQYF. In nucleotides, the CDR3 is TGTGCCAGCAGGGCGATGGGAGGCAAAGAGACCCAGTACTTC.

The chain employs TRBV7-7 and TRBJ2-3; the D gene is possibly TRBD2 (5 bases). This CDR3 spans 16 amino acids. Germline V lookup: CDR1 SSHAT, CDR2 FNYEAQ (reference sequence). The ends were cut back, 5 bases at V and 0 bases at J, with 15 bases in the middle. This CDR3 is CASSRGLGSSTDTQYF. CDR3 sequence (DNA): TGTGCCAGCAGCCGCGGACTTGGTAGCAGCACAGATACGCAGTATTTT.

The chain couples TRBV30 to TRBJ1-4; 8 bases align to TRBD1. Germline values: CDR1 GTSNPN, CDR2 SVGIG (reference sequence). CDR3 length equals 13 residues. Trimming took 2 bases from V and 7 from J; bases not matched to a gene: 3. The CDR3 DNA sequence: TGTGCCTGGAGTCTACAGGGGGGTGAAAAACTGTTTTTT. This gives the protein CAWSLQGGEKLFF.

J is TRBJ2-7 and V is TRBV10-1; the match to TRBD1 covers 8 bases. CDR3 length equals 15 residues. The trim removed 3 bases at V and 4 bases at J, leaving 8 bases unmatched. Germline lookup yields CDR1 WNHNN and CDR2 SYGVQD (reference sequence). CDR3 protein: CASSDNARGLYEQYF. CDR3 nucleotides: TGCGCCAGCAGTGATAATGCCAGGGGGCTTTACGAGCAGTACTTC.

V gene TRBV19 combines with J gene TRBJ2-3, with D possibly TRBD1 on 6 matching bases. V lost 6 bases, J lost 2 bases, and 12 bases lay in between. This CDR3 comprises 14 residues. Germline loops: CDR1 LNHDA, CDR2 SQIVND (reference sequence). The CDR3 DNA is TGTGCCAGTAGATACAGGGCTACCACAGATACGCAGTATTTT. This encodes CASRYRATTDTQYF.

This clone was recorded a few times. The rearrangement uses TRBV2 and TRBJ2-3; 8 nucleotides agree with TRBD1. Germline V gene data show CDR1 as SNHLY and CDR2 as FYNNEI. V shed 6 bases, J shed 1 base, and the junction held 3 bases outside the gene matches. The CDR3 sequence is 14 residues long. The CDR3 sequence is CASRTGQGTDTQYF. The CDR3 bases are TGTGCCAGCAGAACGGGACAGGGCACAGATACGCAGTATTTT.

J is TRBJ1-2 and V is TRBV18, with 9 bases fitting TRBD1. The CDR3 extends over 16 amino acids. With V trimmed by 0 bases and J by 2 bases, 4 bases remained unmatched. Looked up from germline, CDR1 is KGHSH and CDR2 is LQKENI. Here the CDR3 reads CASSPPGQGGNYGYTF. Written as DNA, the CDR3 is TGTGCCAGCTCACCACCGGGACAGGGTGGGAACTATGGCTACACCTTC.

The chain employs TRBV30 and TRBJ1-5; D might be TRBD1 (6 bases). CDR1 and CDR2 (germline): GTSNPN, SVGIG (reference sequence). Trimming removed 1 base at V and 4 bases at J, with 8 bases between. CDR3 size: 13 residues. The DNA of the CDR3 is TGTGCCTGGAGTGAAGGACAGAATCAGCCCCAGCATTTT. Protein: CAWSEGQNQPQHF.

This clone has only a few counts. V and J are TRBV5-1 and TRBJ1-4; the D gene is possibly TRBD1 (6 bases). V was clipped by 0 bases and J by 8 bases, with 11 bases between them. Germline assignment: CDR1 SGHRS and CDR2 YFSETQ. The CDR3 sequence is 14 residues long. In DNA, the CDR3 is TGCGCCAGCAGCTTGGGGCAGGGGATGGAAAAACTGTTTTTT. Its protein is CASSLGQGMEKLFF.

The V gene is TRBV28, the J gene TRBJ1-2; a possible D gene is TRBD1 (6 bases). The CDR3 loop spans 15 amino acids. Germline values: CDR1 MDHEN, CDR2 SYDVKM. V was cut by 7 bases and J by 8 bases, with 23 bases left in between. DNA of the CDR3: TGTGCCAGCACCCTCTTAGTTTCAGGGGCAGGGGGCTACACCTTC. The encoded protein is CASTLLVSGAGGYTF.

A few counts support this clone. This chain's CDR3 is CASSELSTGTGVDYGYTF. CDR3 coding DNA: TGTGCCAGCAGTGAACTTTCAACCGGGACAGGGGTTGACTATGGCTACACCTTC. The chain carries TRBV6-1 and TRBJ1-2; TRBD1 agrees at 10 bases. CDR3 size: 18 residues. Germline V CDR1 and CDR2: MNHNS, SASEGT. J lost 3 bases, V lost 2 bases, and 12 bases had no gene match.

The CDR3: CASSIQGRDNQPQHF. In DNA form, the CDR3 reads TGTGCCAGTAGTATTCAGGGGAGGGACAATCAGCCCCAGCATTTT. The chain has TRBV19 and TRBJ1-5; a weak D match, TRBD1 (6 bases). In germline, CDR1 is LNHDA, CDR2 SQIVND (reference sequence). CDR3 length equals 15 residues. V lost 3 bases and J lost 3, with 12 bases in between.

CDR3 region: CASSQAPPNTEAFF. DNA of the CDR3: TGTGCCAGCAGCCAAGCCCCCCCGAACACTGAAGCTTTCTTT. This chain connects TRBV7-9 to TRBJ1-1; D gene uncertain. The germline V gene has CDR1 SEHNR and CDR2 FQNEAQ (reference sequence). This CDR3 has 14 amino acids. Trimming removed 5 bases from V and 1 base from J, with 11 bases in between.